These 31 T cell receptor beta chains were sequenced from one sample in a study of molecular identifiers for immune sequencing clone quantification. In TCRdb, the PCR reads were re-called with MiXCR into one record per CDR3 protein. The repertoire has some 680,000 distinct CDR3 sequences, less than 30% of them found once; the top ten carry about 0.8%. Specimen: naive CD8+ T cells from blood, with Jurkat cell RNA spiked in. The subset: FACS-sorted CD8+CD4-CCR7+CD45RA+ naive T cells. Receptor source: a human donor in good health. Some libraries in this study had Jurkat cell RNA spiked in.

This clonotype appeared many times. The chain employs TRBV6-5 and TRBJ1-1; 9 positions match TRBD1. The germline gives CDR1 MNHEY, CDR2 SVGAGI. Trimming at V came to 5 bases and at J to 7 bases, leaving 8 bases not matched to a gene. The CDR3 runs 14 residues. The CDR3 DNA reads as TGTGCCAGCAGTATCGGGACAGGGAGGGGTGAAGCTTTCTTT. It is translated as CASSIGTGRGEAFF.

This clonotype was recorded at least ten times. V and J are TRBV20-1 and TRBJ2-3; D is unresolved. Germline CDR1 DFQATT, CDR2 SNEGSKA (reference sequence). V was shortened by 0 bases and J by 5 bases, with 18 bases between the two germline ends. This CDR3 region has 16 residues. Here the CDR3 DNA reads TGCAGTGCTAGAGATGTGGGCTCAGGAGTGGTAGATACGCAGTATTTT. This encodes CSARDVGSGVVDTQYF.

This clonotype showed up just a few times. This chain uses TRBV19 with TRBJ2-5, with D unclear. In germline, CDR1 is LNHDA, CDR2 SQIVND (reference sequence). This CDR3 region has 13 residues. The V and J ends lost 3 bases and 5 bases respectively, with 10 bases between them. Written as DNA, the CDR3 is TGTGCCAGTAGTATGGTGTCATTGGAGACCCAGTACTTC. It is translated as CASSMVSLETQYF.

This clonotype was picked up many times. CDR3 in DNA: TGCAGCGTTGGAGGAGCGGGAGCAGAGACCCAGTACTTC. This sequence encodes CSVGGAGAETQYF. The rearrangement links TRBV29-1 to TRBJ2-5; the match to TRBD2 covers 8 bases. The CDR3 extends over 13 amino acids. Germline CDR1 is SQVTM and CDR2 is ANQGSEA. V lost 4 bases and J lost 4; bases outside the gene matches: 5. Together with reference TRBV29-1 and TRBJ2-5, the CDR3 gives the full variable domain: SAVISQKPSRDICQRGTSLTIQCQVDSQVTMMFWYRQQPGQSLTLIATANQGSEATYESGFVIDKFPISRPNLTFSTLTVSNMSPEDSSIYLCSVGGAGAETQYFGPGTRLLVL.

In the case of this clonotype: The junction and the germline gene differ at one end; a read error may be behind it. J is TRBJ1-1 and V is TRBV20-1; 8 positions agree with TRBD1. This CDR3 region has 13 residues. Germline loops: CDR1 DFQATT, CDR2 SNEGSKA (reference sequence). CDR3 DNA: TGCGGTGCTAGAGAGAGGACAGGGATTGAAGCTTTCTTT. It yields the protein CGARERTGIEAFF.

Regarding this clonotype: A clone one base away is much larger, so this may be a read error. The chain links TRBV13 to TRBJ2-7; 8 bases map to TRBD1. This CDR3 region has 13 residues. Germline CDR1 and CDR2: PRHDT and FYEKMQ (reference sequence). The DNA for the CDR3 is TGTGCCAGCAGCGCGGGACAGGACTACGCGCAGTACTTC. Amino acid sequence: CASSAGQDYAQYF.

This clonotype came up many times. The chain employs TRBV12-3 or TRBV12-4 and TRBJ2-2, with D hard to call. V was trimmed by 3 bases and J by 2 bases, leaving 7 bases between them. The CDR3 sequence is 14 residues long. The CDR3 DNA sequence: TGTGCCAGCAGTTTCCCAGACAACACCGGGGAGCTGTTTTTT. Protein product: CASSFPDNTGELFF.

Remarks on this clonotype: An end of the junction does not agree with germline; a read error may underlie this. J is TRBJ1-6 and V is TRBV27; weak D call: TRBD1 (6 bases). CDR1 and CDR2 (germline): MNHEY, SMNVEV (reference sequence). The CDR3 has 15 residues. CDR3 loop: CPSSRQVNYNSPLHF. CDR3 nucleotides: TGTCCCAGCAGTAGACAGGTCAACTATAATTCACCCCTCCACTTT.

V is TRBV4-3 and J is TRBJ2-7; D is possibly TRBD2 (6 bases). V was trimmed by 0 bases and J by 3 bases, leaving 15 bases between them. CDR1 is LGHNA, CDR2 YSLEER, per germline. The CDR3 has 16 amino acids. This CDR3 reads CASSQEGAEGIYEQYF. The CDR3 bases are TGCGCCAGCAGCCAAGAAGGAGCGGAGGGGATCTACGAGCAGTACTTC.

This clonotype occurred a few times. The J gene is TRBJ1-1, the V gene TRBV7-9; no clear D. Germline-derived CDR1 and CDR2 are SEHNR and FQNEAQ (reference sequence). The CDR3 totals 12 residues. Deletions cut 6 bases from V and 4 bases from J, with 9 bases between. The CDR3 is CASSPVFTEAFF. The CDR3 region has the DNA TGTGCCAGCAGTCCAGTCTTCACTGAAGCTTTCTTT.

The table lists this clonotype with many counts. The chain combines TRBV10-3 with TRBJ1-1, with D unclear. Germline V gene sequence: CDR1 ENHRY, CDR2 SYGVKD. Deletions cut 4 bases from V and 0 bases from J, with 6 bases between. The CDR3 runs to 13 residues. The CDR3 bases are TGTGCCATCAGTGTCAACCTGAACACTGAAGCTTTCTTT. Its protein product is CAISVNLNTEAFF.

As for this clonotype: A much larger clone differs from this one at a single base, so this may be a read error. V gene TRBV27 combines with J gene TRBJ2-7, with D unresolved. Germline loops: CDR1 MNHEY, CDR2 SMNVEV (reference sequence). The CDR3 has 15 amino acids. Trimming shortened V by 5 bases and J by 3 bases, and 17 bases separated the two germline ends. In nucleotides, the CDR3 is TGTGCCAGCAGTCTGAATTCAGGCCTCCTCTACGAGCAGTACTTC. Translating it yields CASSLNSGLLYEQYF.

This rearrangement joins TRBV11-2 to TRBJ2-5; the match to TRBD2 covers 9 bases. Trimming took 5 bases from V and 5 from J; bases not matched to a gene: 9. The CDR3 consists of 15 residues. Germline-derived CDR1 and CDR2 are SGHAT and FQNNGV. CDR3 DNA: TGTGCCAGCAGCCGGTATAGCGGGAGTCAGGAGACCCAGTACTTC. As protein: CASSRYSGSQETQYF.

CDR3 sequence reads: CASSSTGLLEAFF. The CDR3 coding sequence is TGTGCCAGCAGCTCAACAGGGCTCCTTGAAGCTTTCTTT. The chain is built from TRBV11-2 and TRBJ1-1, with D possibly matching TRBD1 (6 bases). V was pared by 4 bases and J by 7 bases, with 13 bases between. Germline loops: CDR1 SGHAT, CDR2 FQNNGV. The CDR3 totals 13 residues.

This clonotype appeared many times. This chain uses TRBV7-2 with TRBJ2-3; 11 bases align to TRBD2. The CDR3 contains 17 residues. CDR1 and CDR2 from the germline V gene are SGHTA and FQGNSA. The V segment lost 5 bases and the J segment 5 bases; nucleotides outside the gene matches: 12. CDR3 loop: CASSQPTSGVPGDTQYF. CDR3 nucleotide sequence: TGTGCCAGCAGCCAGCCGACTAGCGGGGTGCCGGGAGATACGCAGTATTTT.

This clonotype was observed a handful of times. J is TRBJ1-5 and V is TRBV11-2; 12 bases are a match to TRBD1. The CDR3 is made up of 18 amino acids. The germline gives CDR1 SGHAT, CDR2 FQNNGV. With V trimmed by 5 bases and J by 2 bases, 10 bases remained unmatched. The CDR3 nucleotides read TGTGCCAGCAGCCCACGGGACAGGGGGCTTTGGGGCAATCAGCCCCAGCATTTT. It is translated as CASSPRDRGLWGNQPQHF.

Written as DNA, the CDR3 is TGCGCCAGCAGCCAAGATATGGGAACTAGCGGATACAATGAGCAGTTCTTC. Its protein product is CASSQDMGTSGYNEQFF. The chain uses TRBV4-3 and TRBJ2-1, with TRBD2 matching 8 bases. V was pared by 0 bases and J by 4 bases, with 8 bases of the junction left unmatched. The CDR3 is 17 amino acids. Germline CDR1 LGHNA, CDR2 YSLEER.

The chain is built from TRBV6-2 or TRBV6-3 and TRBJ2-4; 13 nucleotides align to TRBD2. This CDR3 contains 17 residues. Per germline, CDR1 MNHEY and CDR2 SVGEGT. Trimming at V came to 5 bases and at J to 6 bases, leaving 10 bases not matched to a gene. In DNA form, the CDR3 reads TGTGCCAGCAGTAACGTTACTAGCGGGAGGGCCTCAAACATTCAGTACTTC. Encoded protein: CASSNVTSGRASNIQYF.

This chain uses TRBV12-5 with TRBJ2-3, with TRBD2 identical over 10 bases. The CDR3 runs 17 residues. In germline, CDR1 is LGHNT, CDR2 FRNRAP. The junction had 11 bases not matched to a gene; V was cut back by 3 bases and J by 5 bases. CDR3 DNA: TGTGCTAGTGGTTTTGAAGTTAGCGGGAGGTCTGTAGATACGCAGTATTTT. Translation gives CASGFEVSGRSVDTQYF.

Regarding this clonotype: It may be a read error: a sequence one base away is much more abundant. This rearrangement joins TRBV19 to TRBJ2-6; tentative D call: TRBD1 (6 bases). The CDR3 covers 17 residues. Germline lookup yields CDR1 LNHDA and CDR2 SQIVND (reference sequence). The V gene lost 6 bases and the J gene lost 0 bases, with 15 bases spanning the gap. Here the CDR3 reads CASSRDTVISGANVLTF. The DNA of the CDR3 is TGTGCCAGTAGCCGGGACACTGTCATCTCTGGGGCCAACGTCCTGACTTTC.

This clonotype turned up a few times. This rearrangement joins TRBV20-1 to TRBJ2-2, with D unresolved. Germline CDR1 is DFQATT and CDR2 is SNEGSKA (reference sequence). The CDR3 has 13 amino acids. V lost 2 bases, J lost 6 bases, and 10 bases lay in between. CDR3 sequence reads: CSARSSGAGELFF. DNA for the CDR3: TGCAGTGCTAGATCCTCTGGGGCCGGGGAGCTGTTTTTT.

The sample holds a few counts of this clonotype. This chain links TRBV24-1 with TRBJ2-2; 11 bases are shared with TRBD2. V shed 4 bases and J 5 bases; nucleotides not matched to a gene: 5. The CDR3 is made up of 16 amino acids. The V gene's germline CDR1 is KGHDR and CDR2 SFDVKD. The DNA of the CDR3 is TGTGCCACCAGTGAACGACTAGCGGGATATACCGGGGAGCTGTTTTTT. This gives the protein CATSERLAGYTGELFF.

The rearrangement joins TRBV5-4 to TRBJ2-2; D is possibly TRBD1 (5 bases). Trimming removed 5 bases from V and 7 bases from J, with 12 bases in between. The CDR3 spans 13 residues. Germline V CDR1 and CDR2: SGHNT, YYREEE (reference sequence). This CDR3 reads CASRSGSGGELFF. The CDR3 region has the DNA TGTGCCAGCAGATCAGGGTCGGGCGGGGAGCTGTTTTTT.

This clonotype was seen a handful of times. The J gene is TRBJ2-7, the V gene TRBV4-1, with 12 bases fitting TRBD2. Germline V CDR1 and CDR2: MGHRA, YSYEKL. The ends lost 3 bases at V and 9 bases at J; junction bases unmatched: 6. The CDR3 runs to 14 residues. The CDR3 DNA reads TGCGCCAGCAGCCAGGGACTAGCGGGTTCAGGGCAGTACTTC. Protein sequence: CASSQGLAGSGQYF.

This clonotype came up many times. This sequence joins TRBV6-2 or TRBV6-3 and TRBJ2-5; TRBD1 or TRBD2 may be the D gene (5 bases each). The length of the CDR3 is 13 residues. Germline V CDR1 and CDR2: MNHEY, SVGEGT. Trimming left V 2 bases short and J 3 bases short, with 7 bases between. CDR3 residues: CASSYGTEETQYF. CDR3 nucleotide sequence: TGTGCCAGCAGTTACGGGACGGAAGAGACCCAGTACTTC.

The chain couples TRBV5-1 to TRBJ2-7; D possibly matches TRBD1 or TRBD2 (5 bases each). Trimming stripped 2 bases from V and 3 bases from J, with 12 bases between. This CDR3 comprises 14 residues. CDR1 SGHRS and CDR2 YFSETQ come from the germline V gene. CDR3: CASSFRDGNYEQYF. CDR3 nucleotides: TGCGCCAGCAGCTTCCGGGACGGGAACTACGAGCAGTACTTC.

About this clonotype itself: This may arise from a read error, as a much more abundant clone is one base away. This chain joins TRBV27 and TRBJ1-5; TRBD1 agrees at 7 bases. The CDR3 runs to 15 residues. The trim removed 3 bases at V and 2 bases at J, leaving 4 bases unmatched. Germline V gene sequence: CDR1 MNHEY, CDR2 SMNVEV (reference sequence). CDR3 residues: CASSFSGQCNQPQHF. CDR3 DNA sequence: TGTGCCAGCAGTTTTTCGGGACAGTGCAATCAGCCCCAGCATTTT.

This rearrangement joins TRBV19 to TRBJ2-7; TRBD1 agrees at 8 bases. The CDR3 runs 14 residues. The ends lost 2 bases at V and 4 bases at J; junction bases unmatched: 4. CDR1 and CDR2 from the germline V gene are LNHDA and SQIVND (reference sequence). CDR3 region: CASSISGGEYEQYF. The CDR3 coding sequence is TGTGCCAGTAGTATATCAGGGGGCGAGTACGAGCAGTACTTC.

In this sample, this clonotype turned up many times. V gene TRBV28 combines with J gene TRBJ2-1; 7 bases line up with TRBD2. The CDR3 has 15 residues. Trimming took 7 bases from V and 4 from J; bases not matched to a gene: 10. Germline V gene lookup returns CDR1 MDHEN and CDR2 SYDVKM. DNA of the CDR3: TGTGCCAGCAAGGTTCGCAGCGGGGAATACAATGAGCAGTTCTTC. It specifies CASKVRSGEYNEQFF.

On this clonotype: A much more abundant neighbour one base away suggests this may be a read error. The V and J genes are TRBV28 and TRBJ1-5; no definite D call. In germline, CDR1 is MDHEN, CDR2 SYDVKM. The CDR3 is 18 amino acids. For the CDR3, the DNA is TGTGCCAGCAGTTTACCGACCCTCTCTAAGAGTAGCAGTCAGCCCCAGCATTTT. Its translation: CASSLPTLSKSSSQPQHF. Based on the CDR3 plus reference TRBV28 and TRBJ1-5, the full variable domain is DVKVTQSSRYLVKRTGEKVFLECVQDMDHENMFWYRQDPGLGLRLIYFSYDVKMKEKGDIPEGYSVSREKKERFSLILESASTNQTSMYLCASSLPTLSKSSSQPQHFGDGTRLSIL.

This clonotype occurred many times. The V call is TRBV15, the J call TRBJ1-1, with D perhaps matching TRBD1 (5 bases). Trimming shortened V by 0 bases and J by 1 base, and 9 bases separated the two germline ends. Germline V gene data show CDR1 as LNHNV and CDR2 as YYDKDF (reference sequence). This CDR3 is built from 15 residues. The CDR3 nucleotides are TGTGCCACCAGCAGAGATAGGGGCCAGAACACTGAAGCTTTCTTT. This codes for CATSRDRGQNTEAFF.